The T cell receptor beta chain described here comes from a study of PD-1 blockade in classical Hodgkin lymphoma. Study-wide findings and caveats: Patients starting nivolumab under 1 year after ASCT were excluded. Complete responders entered with baseline diversity on par with newly diagnosed patients, the results showed.

Germline loops: CDR1 PRHDT, CDR2 FYEKMQ (reference sequence). The CDR3 has 18 residues. V was pared by 5 bases and J by 1 base, with 23 bases between. In the case of this clone: Its antigen is not identified.

Every single patient, without exception, relapsed after autologous stem cell transplantation, and brentuximab vedotin exposure varied. Purified CD4+ T cells were obtained from thawed PBMCs through magnetic negative selection. The method was immunoSEQ multiplex PCR; TCRdb's version includes in-frame clones alone and lacks a portion of them. This repertoire shows 10,000 to 15,000 clones, about 90% found once; its top ten account for more than 0.4%. The source is a human donor with classical Hodgkin lymphoma. V is TRBV13 and J is TRBJ2-5, with unresolved D. The starting material was CD4+ T cells from blood, obtained at baseline. CDR3 sequence (DNA): TGTGCCAGCAGCCAACTACTGAGTACGGCAGAACGCCAAGAGACCCAGTACTTC. Its protein is CASSQLLSTAERQETQYF.